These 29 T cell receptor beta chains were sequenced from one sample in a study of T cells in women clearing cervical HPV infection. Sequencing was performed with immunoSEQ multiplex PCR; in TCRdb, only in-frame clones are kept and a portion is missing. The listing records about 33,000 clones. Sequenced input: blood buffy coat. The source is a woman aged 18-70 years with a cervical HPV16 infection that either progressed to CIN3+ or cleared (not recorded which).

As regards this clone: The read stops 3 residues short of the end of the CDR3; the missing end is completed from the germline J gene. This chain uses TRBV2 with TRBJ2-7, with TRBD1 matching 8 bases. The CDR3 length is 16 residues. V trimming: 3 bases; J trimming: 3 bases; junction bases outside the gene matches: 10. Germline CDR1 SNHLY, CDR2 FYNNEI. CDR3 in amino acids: CASSERRQGPFYEQYF. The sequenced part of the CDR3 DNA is TGTGCCAGCAGTGAGAGGAGACAGGGGCCTTTCTACGAG. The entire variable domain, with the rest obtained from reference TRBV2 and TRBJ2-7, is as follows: EPEVTQTPSHQVTQMGQEVILRCVPISNHLYFYWYRQILGQKVEFLVSFYNNEISEKSEIFDDQFSVERPDGSNFTLKIRSTKLEDSAMYFCASSERRQGPFYEQYFGPGTRLTVT.

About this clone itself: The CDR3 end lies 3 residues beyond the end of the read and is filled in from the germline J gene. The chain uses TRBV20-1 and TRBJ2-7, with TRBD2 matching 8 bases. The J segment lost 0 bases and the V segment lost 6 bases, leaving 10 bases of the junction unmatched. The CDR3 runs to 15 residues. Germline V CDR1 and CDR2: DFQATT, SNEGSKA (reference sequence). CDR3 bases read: TGCAGTGCCCCCCCAGCGGGGGTTGGCTCCTACGAG. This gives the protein CSAPPAGVGSYE. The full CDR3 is CSAPPAGVGSYEQYF.

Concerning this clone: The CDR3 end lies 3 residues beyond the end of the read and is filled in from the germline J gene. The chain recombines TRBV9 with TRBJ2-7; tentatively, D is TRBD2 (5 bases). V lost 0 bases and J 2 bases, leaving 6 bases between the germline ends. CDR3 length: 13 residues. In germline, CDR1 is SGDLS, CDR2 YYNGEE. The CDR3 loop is CASSVASTYEQYF. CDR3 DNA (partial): TGTGCCAGCAGCGTAGCTAGCACCTACGAG.

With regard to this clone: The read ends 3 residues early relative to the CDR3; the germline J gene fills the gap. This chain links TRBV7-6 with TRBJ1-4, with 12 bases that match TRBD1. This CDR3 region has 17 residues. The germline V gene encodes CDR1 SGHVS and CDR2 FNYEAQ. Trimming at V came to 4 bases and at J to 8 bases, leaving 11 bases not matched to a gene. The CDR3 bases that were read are TGTGCCAGCAGCTCCGGGACAGGGGGCGCGGCGAGGGAAAAA. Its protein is CASSSGTGGAAREK. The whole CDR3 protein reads CASSSGTGGAAREKLFF.

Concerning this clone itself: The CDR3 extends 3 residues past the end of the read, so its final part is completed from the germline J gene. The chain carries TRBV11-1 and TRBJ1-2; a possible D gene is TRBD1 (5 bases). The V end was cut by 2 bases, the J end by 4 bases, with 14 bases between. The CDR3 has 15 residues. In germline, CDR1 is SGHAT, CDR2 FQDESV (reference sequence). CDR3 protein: CASSLSDQGSYGYTF. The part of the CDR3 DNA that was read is TGTGCCAGCAGCTTAAGTGACCAGGGCAGCTATGGC.

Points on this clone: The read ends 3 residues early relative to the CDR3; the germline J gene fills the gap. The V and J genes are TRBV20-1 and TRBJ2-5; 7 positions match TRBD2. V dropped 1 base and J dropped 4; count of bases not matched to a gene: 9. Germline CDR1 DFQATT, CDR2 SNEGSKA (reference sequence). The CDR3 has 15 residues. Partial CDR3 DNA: TGCAGTGCTAGAGGGCTAGCGGAGAGAGGAGAGACC. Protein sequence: CSARGLAERGET. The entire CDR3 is CSARGLAERGETQYF.

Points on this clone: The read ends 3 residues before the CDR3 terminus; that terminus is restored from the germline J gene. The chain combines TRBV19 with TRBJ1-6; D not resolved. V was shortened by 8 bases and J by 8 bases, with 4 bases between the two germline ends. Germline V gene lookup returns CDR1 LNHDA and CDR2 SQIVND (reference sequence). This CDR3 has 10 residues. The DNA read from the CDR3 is TGTGCCAGTTTATATTCACCC. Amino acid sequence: CASLYSP. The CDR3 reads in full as CASLYSPLHF.

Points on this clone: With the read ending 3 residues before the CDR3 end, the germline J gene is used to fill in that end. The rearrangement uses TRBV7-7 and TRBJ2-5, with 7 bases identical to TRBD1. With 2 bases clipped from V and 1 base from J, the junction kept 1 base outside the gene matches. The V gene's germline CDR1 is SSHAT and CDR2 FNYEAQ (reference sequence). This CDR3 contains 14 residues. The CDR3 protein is CASSLSGGQETQYF. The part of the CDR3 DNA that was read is TGTGCCAGCAGCTTATCAGGGGGCCAAGAGACC.

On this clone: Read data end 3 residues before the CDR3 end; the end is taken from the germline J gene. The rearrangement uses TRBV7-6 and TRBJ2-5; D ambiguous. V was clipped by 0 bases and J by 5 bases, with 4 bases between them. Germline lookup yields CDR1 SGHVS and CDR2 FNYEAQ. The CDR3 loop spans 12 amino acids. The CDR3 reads CASSLAQETQYF. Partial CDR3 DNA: TGTGCCAGCAGCTTAGCGCAGGAGACC.

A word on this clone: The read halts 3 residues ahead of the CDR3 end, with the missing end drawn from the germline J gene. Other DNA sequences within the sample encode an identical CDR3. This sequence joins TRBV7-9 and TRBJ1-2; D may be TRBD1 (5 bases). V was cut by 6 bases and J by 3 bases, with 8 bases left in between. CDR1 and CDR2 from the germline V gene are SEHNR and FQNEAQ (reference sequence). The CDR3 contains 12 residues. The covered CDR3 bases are TGTGCCAGCAGGGGAGGGGACTATGGC. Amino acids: CASRGGDYG. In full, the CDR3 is CASRGGDYGYTF.

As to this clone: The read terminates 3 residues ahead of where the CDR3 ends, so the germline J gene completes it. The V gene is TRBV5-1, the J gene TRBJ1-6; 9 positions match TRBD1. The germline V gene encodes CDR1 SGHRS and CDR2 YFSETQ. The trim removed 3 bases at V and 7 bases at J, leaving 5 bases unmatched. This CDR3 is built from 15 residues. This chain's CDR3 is CASSSGDRANSPLHF. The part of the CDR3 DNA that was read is TGCGCCAGCAGCTCAGGGGACAGGGCAAATTCACCC.

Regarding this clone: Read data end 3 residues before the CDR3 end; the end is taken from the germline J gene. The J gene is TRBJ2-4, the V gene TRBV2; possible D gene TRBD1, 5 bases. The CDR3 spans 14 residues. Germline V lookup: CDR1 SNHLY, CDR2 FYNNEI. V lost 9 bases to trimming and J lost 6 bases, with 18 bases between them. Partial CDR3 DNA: TGTGCCAGTCGGCAGGGAAAAGGAGCAAACATT. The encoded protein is CASRQGKGANI. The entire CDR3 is CASRQGKGANIQYF.

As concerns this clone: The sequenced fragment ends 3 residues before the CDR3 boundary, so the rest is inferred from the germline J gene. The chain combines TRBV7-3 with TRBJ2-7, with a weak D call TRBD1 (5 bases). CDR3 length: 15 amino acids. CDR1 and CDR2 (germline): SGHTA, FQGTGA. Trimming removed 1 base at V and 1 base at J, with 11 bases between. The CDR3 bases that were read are TGTGCCAGCAGCTTAATACGACAGCGATCCTACGAG. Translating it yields CASSLIRQRSYE. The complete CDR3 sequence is CASSLIRQRSYEQYF.

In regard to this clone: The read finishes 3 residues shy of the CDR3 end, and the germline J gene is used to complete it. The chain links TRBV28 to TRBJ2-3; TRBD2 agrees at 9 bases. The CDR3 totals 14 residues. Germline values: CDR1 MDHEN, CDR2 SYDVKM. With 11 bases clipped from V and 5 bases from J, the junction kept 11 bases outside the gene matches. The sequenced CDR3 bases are TGTGCCTCGAGAGCGGGGGGTCGGTTAGATACG. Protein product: CASRAGGRLDT. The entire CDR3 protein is CASRAGGRLDTQYF.

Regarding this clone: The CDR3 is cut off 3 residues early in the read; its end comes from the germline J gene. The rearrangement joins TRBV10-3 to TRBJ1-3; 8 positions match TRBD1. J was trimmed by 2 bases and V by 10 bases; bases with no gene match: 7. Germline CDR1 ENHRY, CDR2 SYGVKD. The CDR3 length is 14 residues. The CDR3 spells CANRGGFAGNTIYF. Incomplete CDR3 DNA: TGTGCCAACAGGGGGGGATTTGCTGGAAACACC.

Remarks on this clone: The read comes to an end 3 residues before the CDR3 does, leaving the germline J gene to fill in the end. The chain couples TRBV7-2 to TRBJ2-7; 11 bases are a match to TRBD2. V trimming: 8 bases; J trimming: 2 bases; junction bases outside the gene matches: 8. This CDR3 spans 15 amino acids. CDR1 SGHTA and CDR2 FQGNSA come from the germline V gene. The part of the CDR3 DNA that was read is TGTGCCAGCGCCAGCCCGACTAGCGGGACCTACGAG. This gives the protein CASASPTSGTYE. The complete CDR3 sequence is CASASPTSGTYEQYF.

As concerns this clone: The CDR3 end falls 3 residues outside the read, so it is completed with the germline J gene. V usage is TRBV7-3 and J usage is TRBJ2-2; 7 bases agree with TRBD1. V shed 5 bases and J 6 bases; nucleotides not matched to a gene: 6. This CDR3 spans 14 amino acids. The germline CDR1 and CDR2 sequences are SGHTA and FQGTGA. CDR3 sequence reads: CASSAYDRAGELFF. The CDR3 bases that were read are TGTGCCAGCAGCGCGTACGACAGGGCCGGGGAG.

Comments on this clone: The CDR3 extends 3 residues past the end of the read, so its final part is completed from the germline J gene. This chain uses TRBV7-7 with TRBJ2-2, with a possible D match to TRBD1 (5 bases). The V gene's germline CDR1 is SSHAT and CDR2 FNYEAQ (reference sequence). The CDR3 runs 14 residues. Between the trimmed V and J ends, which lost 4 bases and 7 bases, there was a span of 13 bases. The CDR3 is CASSSSSQGGELFF. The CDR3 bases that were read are TGTGCCAGCAGCTCTTCGAGCCAGGGCGGGGAG.

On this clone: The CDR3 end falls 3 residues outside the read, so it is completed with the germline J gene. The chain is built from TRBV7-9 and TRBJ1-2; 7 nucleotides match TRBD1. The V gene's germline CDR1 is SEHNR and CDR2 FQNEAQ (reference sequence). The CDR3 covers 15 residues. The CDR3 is CASSQYRGRNDDYTF. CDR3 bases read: TGTGCCAGCAGCCAGTACAGGGGAAGGAACGACGAC.

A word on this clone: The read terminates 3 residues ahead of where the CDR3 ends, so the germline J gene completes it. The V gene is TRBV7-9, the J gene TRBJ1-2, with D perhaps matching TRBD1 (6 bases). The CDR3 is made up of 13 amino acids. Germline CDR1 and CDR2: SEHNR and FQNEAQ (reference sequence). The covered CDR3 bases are TGTGCCAGCAGCTTTACACAGGGTGGCGAC. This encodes CASSFTQGGD. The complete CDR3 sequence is CASSFTQGGDYTF.

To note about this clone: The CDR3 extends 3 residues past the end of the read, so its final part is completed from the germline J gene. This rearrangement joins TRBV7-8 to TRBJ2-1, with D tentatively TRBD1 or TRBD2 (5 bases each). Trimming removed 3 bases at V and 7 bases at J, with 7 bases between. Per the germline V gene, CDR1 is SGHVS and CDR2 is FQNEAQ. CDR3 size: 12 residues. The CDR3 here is CASSLRGNEQFF. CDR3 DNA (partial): TGTGCCAGCAGCTTGAGGGGAAATGAG.

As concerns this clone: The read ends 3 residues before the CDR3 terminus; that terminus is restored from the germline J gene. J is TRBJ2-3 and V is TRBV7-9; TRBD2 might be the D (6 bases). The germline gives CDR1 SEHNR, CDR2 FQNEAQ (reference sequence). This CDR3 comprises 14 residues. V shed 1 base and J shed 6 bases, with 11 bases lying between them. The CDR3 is CASSLVNRGDTQYF. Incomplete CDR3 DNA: TGTGCCAGCAGCTTAGTTAACCGGGGGGATACG. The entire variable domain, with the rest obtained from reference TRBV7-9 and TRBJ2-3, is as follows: DTGVSQNPRHKITKRGQNVTFRCDPISEHNRLYWYRQTLGQGPEFLTYFQNEAQLEKSRLLSDRFSAERPKGSFSTLEIQRTEQGDSAMYLCASSLVNRGDTQYFGPGTRLTVL.

Here the CDR3 reads CASSIVPGSPYEQYF. Partial CDR3 DNA: TGTGCCAGTAGTATAGTACCCGGGTCCCCCTACGAG. The rearrangement uses TRBV19 and TRBJ2-7; D gene unclear. The CDR3 extends 3 residues past the end of the read, so its final part is completed from the germline J gene. Germline values: CDR1 LNHDA, CDR2 SQIVND (reference sequence). Trimming stripped 1 base from V and 2 bases from J, with 12 bases between. The CDR3 sequence is 15 residues long.

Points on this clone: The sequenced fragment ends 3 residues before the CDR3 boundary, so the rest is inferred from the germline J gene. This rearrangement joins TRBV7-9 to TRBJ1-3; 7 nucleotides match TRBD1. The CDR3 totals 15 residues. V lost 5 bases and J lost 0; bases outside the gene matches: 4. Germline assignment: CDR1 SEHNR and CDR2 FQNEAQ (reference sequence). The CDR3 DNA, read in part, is TGTGCCAGCAGCCACCGGGACAGCTCTGGAAACACC. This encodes CASSHRDSSGNT. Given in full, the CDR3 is CASSHRDSSGNTIYF.

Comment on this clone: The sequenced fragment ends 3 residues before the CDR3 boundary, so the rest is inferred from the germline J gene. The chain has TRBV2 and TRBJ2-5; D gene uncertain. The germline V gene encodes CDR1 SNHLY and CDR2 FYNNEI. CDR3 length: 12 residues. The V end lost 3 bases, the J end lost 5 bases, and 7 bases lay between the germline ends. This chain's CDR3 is CASSDQAETQYF. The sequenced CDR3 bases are TGTGCCAGCAGTGACCAAGCGGAGACC.

The DNA read from the CDR3 is TGTGCCAGCAGCTTAGATCAGGGTGCTGAAAAA. Translated: CASSLDQGAEK. The CDR3, in full, reads CASSLDQGAEKLFF. V is TRBV7-2 and J is TRBJ1-4; weak D call: TRBD1 (5 bases). With the read ending 3 residues before the CDR3 end, the germline J gene is used to fill in that end. The germline V gene encodes CDR1 SGHTA and CDR2 FQGNSA. This CDR3 has 14 amino acids. With 1 base removed from V and 7 bases from J, the gap between germline ends came to 10 bases.

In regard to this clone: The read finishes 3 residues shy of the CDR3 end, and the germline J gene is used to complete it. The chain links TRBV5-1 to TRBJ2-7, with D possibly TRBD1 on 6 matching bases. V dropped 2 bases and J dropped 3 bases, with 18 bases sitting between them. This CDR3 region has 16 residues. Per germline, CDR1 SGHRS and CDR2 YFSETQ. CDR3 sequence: CASSFPGVGDIYEQYF. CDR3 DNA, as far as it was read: TGCGCCAGCAGCTTCCCAGGGGTGGGGGATATCTACGAG.

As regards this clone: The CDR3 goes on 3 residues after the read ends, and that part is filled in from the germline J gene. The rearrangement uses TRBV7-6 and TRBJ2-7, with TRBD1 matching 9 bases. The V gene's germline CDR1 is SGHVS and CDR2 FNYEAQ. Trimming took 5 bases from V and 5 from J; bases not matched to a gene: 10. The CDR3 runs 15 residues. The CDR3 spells CASSTRDRDYDEQYF. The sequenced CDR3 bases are TGTGCCAGCAGCACCCGGGACAGGGACTATGACGAG.

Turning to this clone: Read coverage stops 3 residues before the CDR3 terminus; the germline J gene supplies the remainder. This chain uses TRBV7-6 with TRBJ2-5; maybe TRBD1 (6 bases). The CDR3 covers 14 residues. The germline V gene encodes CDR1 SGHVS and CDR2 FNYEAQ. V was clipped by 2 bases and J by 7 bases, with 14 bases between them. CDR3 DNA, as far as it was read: TGTGCCAGCAGCTTACGCCAGGGGATTAGGACC. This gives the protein CASSLRQGIRT. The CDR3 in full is CASSLRQGIRTQYF.